This paragraph reports one T cell receptor (beta chain). The source of the sample is a study of T cell changes during pregnancy in multiple sclerosis. The trim removed 10 bases at V and 3 bases at J, leaving 9 bases unmatched. This CDR3 region has 13 residues. The germline V gene encodes CDR1 MNHEY and CDR2 SVGAGI. Only in-frame clones appear in the TCRdb table, and some are missing; sequencing was by immunoSEQ multiplex PCR. Of fewer than 150,000 clones in the sample, about 96% are singletons; the top ten hold 0.4% to 0.5%. The J gene is TRBJ2-7, the V gene TRBV6-5, with 7 bases fitting TRBD1. This sequence originates from a female donor with multiple sclerosis, enrolled in a pregnancy study. The source material was peripheral blood, sampled after pregnancy. The CDR3, as DNA: TGTGCCACCCAAGGGGCAGGGGGCTACGAGCAGTACTTC. Residues: CATQGAGGYEQYF.